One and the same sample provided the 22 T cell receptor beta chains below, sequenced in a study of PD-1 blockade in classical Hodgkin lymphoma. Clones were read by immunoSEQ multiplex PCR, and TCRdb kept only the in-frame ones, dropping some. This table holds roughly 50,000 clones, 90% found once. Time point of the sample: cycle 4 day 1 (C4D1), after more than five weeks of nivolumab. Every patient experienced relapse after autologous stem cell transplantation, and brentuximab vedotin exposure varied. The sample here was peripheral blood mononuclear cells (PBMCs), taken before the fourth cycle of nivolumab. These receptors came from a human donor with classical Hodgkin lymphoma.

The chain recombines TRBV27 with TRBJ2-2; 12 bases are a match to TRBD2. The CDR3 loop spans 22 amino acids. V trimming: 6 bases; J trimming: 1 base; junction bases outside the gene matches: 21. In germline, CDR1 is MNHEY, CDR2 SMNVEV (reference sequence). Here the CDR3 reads CASRRTRIILAGGVRNTGELFF. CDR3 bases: TGTGCCAGCAGGCGGACACGGATTATACTAGCGGGAGGTGTAAGGAACACCGGGGAGCTGTTTTTT.

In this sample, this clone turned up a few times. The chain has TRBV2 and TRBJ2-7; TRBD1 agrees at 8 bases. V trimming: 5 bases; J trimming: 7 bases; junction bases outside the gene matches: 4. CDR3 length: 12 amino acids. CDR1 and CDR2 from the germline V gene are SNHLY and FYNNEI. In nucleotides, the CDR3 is TGTGCCAGCAGTCAGGGGGCGTCGGAGCAGTACTTC. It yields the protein CASSQGASEQYF. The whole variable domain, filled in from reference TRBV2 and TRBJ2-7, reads EPEVTQTPSHQVTQMGQEVILRCVPISNHLYFYWYRQILGQKVEFLVSFYNNEISEKSEIFDDQFSVERPDGSNFTLKIRSTKLEDSAMYFCASSQGASEQYFGPGTRLTVT.

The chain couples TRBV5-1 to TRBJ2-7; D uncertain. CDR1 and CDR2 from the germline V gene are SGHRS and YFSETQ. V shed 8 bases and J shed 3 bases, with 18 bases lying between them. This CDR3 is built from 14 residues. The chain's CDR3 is CASTPGDNHYEQYF. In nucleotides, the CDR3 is TGCGCCAGTACCCCGGGCGACAACCACTACGAGCAGTACTTC.

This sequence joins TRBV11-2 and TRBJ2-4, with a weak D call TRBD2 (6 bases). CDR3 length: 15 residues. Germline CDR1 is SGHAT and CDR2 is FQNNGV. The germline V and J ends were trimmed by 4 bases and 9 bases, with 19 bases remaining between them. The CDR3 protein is CASSYREPLGGIQYF. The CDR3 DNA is TGTGCCAGCAGCTACCGGGAGCCCCTCGGGGGCATTCAGTACTTC.

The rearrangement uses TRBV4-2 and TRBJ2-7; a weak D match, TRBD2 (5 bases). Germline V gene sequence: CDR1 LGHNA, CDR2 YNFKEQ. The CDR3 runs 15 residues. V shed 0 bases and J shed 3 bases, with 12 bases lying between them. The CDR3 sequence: CASSQDLTGSYEQYF. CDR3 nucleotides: TGTGCCAGCAGCCAAGATTTGACGGGGAGCTACGAGCAGTACTTC.

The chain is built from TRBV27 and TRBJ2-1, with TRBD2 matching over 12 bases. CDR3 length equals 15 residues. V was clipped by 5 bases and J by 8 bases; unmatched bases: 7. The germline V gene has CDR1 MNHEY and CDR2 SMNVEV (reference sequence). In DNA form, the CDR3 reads TGTGCCAGCAGTCGAGGACTAGCGGGAAGGTATGAGCAGTTCTTC. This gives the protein CASSRGLAGRYEQFF.

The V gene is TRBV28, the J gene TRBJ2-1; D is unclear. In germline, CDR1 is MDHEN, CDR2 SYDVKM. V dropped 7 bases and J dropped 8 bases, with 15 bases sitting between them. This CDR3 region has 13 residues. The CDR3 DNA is TGTGCCAGCACCCAACCCCCACCCCATGAGCAGTTCTTC. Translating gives CASTQPPPHEQFF.

This chain's CDR3 is CASSLLGDHEQYF. In DNA, the CDR3 is TGTGCCAGCAGTTTATTGGGGGACCACGAGCAGTACTTC. The genes are TRBV27 and TRBJ2-7; TRBD1 or TRBD2 may be the D gene (5 bases each). The germline gives CDR1 MNHEY, CDR2 SMNVEV (reference sequence). This CDR3 is 13 amino acids long. V lost 1 base, J lost 5 bases, and 9 bases lay in between.

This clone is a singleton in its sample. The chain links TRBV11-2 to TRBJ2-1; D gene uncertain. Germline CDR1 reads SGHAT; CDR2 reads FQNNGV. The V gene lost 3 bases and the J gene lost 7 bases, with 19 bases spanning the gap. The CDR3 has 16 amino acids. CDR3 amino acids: CASSLTNFLPMNEQFF. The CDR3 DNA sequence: TGTGCCAGCAGCTTGACCAACTTCCTTCCGATGAATGAGCAGTTCTTC.

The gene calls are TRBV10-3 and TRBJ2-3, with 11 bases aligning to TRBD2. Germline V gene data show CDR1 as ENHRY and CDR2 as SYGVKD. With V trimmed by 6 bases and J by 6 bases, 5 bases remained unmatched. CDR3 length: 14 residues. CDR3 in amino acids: CAIRILAGEDTQYF. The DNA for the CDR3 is TGTGCCATCAGGATACTAGCGGGAGAGGATACGCAGTATTTT.

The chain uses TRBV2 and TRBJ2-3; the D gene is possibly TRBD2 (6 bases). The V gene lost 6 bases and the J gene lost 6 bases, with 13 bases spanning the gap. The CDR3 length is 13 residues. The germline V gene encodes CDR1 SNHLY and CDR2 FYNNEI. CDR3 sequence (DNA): TGTGCCAGCAGCGGGAGCGTTGTGGATACGCAGTATTTT. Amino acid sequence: CASSGSVVDTQYF.

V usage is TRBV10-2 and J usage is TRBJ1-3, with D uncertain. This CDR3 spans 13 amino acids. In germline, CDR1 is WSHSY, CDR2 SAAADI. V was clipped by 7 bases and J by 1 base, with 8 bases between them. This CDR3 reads CASTQVSGNTIYF. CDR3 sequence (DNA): TGCGCCAGCACTCAGGTTTCTGGAAACACCATATATTTT.

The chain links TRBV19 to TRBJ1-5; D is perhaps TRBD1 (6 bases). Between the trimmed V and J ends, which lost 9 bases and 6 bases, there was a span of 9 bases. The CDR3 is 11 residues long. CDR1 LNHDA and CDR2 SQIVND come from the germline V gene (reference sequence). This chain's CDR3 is CASRGGQPQHF. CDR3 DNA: TGTGCCAGCAGGGGAGGTCAGCCCCAGCATTTT.

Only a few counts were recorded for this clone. The CDR3 DNA sequence: TGTGCCAGCAGCCAAGGGTGGGGCCAGACTGGAAACACCATATATTTT. Protein: CASSQGWGQTGNTIYF. This sequence joins TRBV14 and TRBJ1-3, with D maybe TRBD1 (5 bases). Looked up from germline, CDR1 is SGHDN and CDR2 is FVKESK. V was cut by 1 base and J by 2 bases, with 12 bases left in between. The CDR3 sequence is 16 residues long. Full variable domain (rest looked up from reference TRBV14 and TRBJ1-3): EAGVTQFPSHSVIEKGQTVTLRCDPISGHDNLYWYRRVMGKEIKFLLHFVKESKQDESGMPNNRFLAERTGGTYSTLKVQPAELEDSGVYFCASSQGWGQTGNTIYFGEGSWLTVV.

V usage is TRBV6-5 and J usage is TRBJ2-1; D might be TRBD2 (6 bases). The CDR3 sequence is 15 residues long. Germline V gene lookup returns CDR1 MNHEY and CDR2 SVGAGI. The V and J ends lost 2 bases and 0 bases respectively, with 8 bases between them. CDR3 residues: CASSYGGSSYNEQFF. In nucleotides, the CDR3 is TGTGCCAGCAGTTACGGGGGGAGCTCCTACAATGAGCAGTTCTTC.

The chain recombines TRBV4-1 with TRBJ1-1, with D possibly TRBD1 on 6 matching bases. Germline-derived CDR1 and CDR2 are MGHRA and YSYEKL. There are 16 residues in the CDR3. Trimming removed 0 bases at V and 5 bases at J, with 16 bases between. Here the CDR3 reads CASSQEGRGAGTEAFF. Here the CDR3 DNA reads TGCGCCAGCAGCCAAGAGGGTAGGGGGGCGGGTACTGAAGCTTTCTTT.

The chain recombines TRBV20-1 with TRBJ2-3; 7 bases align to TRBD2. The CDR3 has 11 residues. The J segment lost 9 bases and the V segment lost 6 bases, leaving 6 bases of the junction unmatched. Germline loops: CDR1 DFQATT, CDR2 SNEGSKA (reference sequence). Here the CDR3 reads CSAPGTTTQYF. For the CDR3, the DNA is TGCAGTGCCCCCGGGACTACGACGCAGTATTTT.

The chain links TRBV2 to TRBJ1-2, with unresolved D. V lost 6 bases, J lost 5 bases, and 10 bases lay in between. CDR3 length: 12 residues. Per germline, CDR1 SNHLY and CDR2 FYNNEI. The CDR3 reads CASRGYSYGYTF. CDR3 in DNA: TGTGCCAGCAGAGGGTACTCATATGGCTACACCTTC.

The CDR3 nucleotides read TGTGCCAGCAGCCAAGATGTGTCGGCTCCTGGGGCCAACGTCCTGACTTTC. It translates to CASSQDVSAPGANVLTF. The J gene is TRBJ2-6, the V gene TRBV4-2; D ambiguous. The CDR3 extends over 17 amino acids. V was cut by 0 bases and J by 2 bases, with 11 bases left in between. Germline V gives CDR1 LGHNA, CDR2 YNFKEQ.

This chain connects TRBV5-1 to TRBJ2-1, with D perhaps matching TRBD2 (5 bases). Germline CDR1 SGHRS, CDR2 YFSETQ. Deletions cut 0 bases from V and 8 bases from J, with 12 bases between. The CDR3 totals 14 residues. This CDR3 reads CASSLDDPGDEQFF. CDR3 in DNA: TGCGCCAGCAGCTTGGACGACCCCGGGGATGAGCAGTTCTTC. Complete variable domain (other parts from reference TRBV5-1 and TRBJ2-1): KAGVTQTPRYLIKTRGQQVTLSCSPISGHRSVSWYQQTPGQGLQFLFEYFSETQRNKGNFPGRFSGRQFSNSRSEMNVSTLELGDSALYLCASSLDDPGDEQFFGPGTRLTVL.

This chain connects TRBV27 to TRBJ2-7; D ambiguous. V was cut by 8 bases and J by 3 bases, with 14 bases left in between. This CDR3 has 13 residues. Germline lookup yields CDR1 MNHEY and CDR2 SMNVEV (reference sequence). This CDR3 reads CASQTILLYEQYF. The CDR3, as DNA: TGTGCCAGCCAAACTATCCTACTCTACGAGCAGTACTTC.

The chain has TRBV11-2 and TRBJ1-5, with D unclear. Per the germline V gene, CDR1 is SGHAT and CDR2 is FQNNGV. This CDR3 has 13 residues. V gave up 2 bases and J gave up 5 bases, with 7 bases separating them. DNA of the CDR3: TGTGCCAGCAGCTTAATTCAGGATCAGCCCCAGCATTTT. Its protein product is CASSLIQDQPQHF.